This T cell receptor (beta chain) originates from a study of blood T cell repertoires in COVID-19. This CDR3 is 15 amino acids long. The V segment lost 3 bases and the J segment 8 bases; nucleotides outside the gene matches: 8. The V gene's germline CDR1 is LNHDA and CDR2 SQIVND (reference sequence). Assay: immunoSEQ multiplex PCR; the TCRdb copy retains only in-frame clones and omits some. The sample carries approximately 210,000 clones, just under 85% recorded once. The sample taken for sequencing was peripheral blood. This TCR came from a woman between 45 and 65 years old with active or convalescent COVID-19. The V and J genes are TRBV19 and TRBJ1-2, with 11 bases matching TRBD1. CDR3 in amino acids: CASSIGTGGRRGYTF. The CDR3 coding sequence is TGTGCCAGTAGTATCGGGACAGGGGGTCGACGGGGCTACACCTTC. Supplemented by reference TRBV19 and TRBJ1-2, the full variable domain reads DGGITQSPKYLFRKEGQNVTLSCEQNLNHDAMYWYRQDPGQGLRLIYYSQIVNDFQKGDIAEGYSVSREKKESFPLTVTSAQKNPTAFYLCASSIGTGGRRGYTFGSGTRLTVV.